This TCR beta chain appears in the sequencing data of a study of T cells in Graves' hyperthyroidism and ophthalmopathy. Findings and caveats of the study: Most thyroid clonotypes expanded above 0.001 appeared in blood too.

This clonotype showed up just once. Antigen: not known. Amplified regions were TCR beta CDR3 sequences from RNA transcripts. RT-PCR in the first round (using the HTBI primer set) targeted the TCR CDR3. TCRdb re-called the multiplex PCR reads with MiXCR, one entry per CDR3 protein. The data hold some 800,000 distinct CDR3 sequences, with over 35% observed a single time. Fresh peripheral blood, around 9.2 ml of it, supplied the PBMCs. The V segment lost 7 bases and the J segment 2 bases; nucleotides outside the gene matches: 10. The CDR3 loop spans 15 amino acids. Germline CDR1 reads SEHNR; CDR2 reads FQNEAQ (reference sequence).

V is TRBV7-9 and J is TRBJ2-7; 8 bases are a match to TRBD1. The sample taken for sequencing was blood. This clonotype was sampled from a young man with Graves' hyperthyroidism. The CDR3 reads CASTGTDRATYEQYF. The CDR3 region has the DNA TGTGCCAGCACCGGGACGGACAGGGCCACCTACGAGCAGTACTTC.